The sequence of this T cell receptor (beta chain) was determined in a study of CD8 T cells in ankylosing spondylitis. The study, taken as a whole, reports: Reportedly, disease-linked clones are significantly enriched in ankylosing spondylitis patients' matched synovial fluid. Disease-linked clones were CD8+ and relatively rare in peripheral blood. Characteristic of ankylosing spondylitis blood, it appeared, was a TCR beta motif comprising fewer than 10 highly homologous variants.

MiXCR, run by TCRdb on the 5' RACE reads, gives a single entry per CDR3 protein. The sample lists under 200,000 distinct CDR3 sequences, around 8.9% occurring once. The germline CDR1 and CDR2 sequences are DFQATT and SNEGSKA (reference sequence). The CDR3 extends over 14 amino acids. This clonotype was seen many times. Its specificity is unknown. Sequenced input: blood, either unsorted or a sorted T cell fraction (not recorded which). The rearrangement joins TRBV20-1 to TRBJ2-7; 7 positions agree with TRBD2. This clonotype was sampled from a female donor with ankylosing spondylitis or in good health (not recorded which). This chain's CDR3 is CRAFGGAGEHEQYF. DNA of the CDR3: TGCAGAGCCTTTGGCGGGGCGGGAGAGCACGAGCAGTACTTC.